This T cell receptor (beta chain) is drawn from a study of blood T cell repertoires in COVID-19. For the study at large: The study drew acute and convalescent COVID-19 samples from the United States, Italy and Spain.

The repertoire was sequenced with immunoSEQ multiplex PCR; TCRdb's copy has only in-frame clones and lacks some. The table has about 81,000 clones, approximately 80% seen once. The germline V gene has CDR1 MNHEY and CDR2 SVGAGI. The CDR3 has 16 residues. J lost 0 bases, V lost 0 bases, and 5 bases had no gene match. This receptor was taken from a human donor in a cohort sampled during active COVID-19. The rearrangement links TRBV6-5 to TRBJ2-7; 7 nucleotides line up with TRBD1. The specimen was peripheral blood. The CDR3 loop is CASSYSGRGSSYEQYF. CDR3 sequence (DNA): TGTGCCAGCAGTTACTCTGGCAGGGGGAGCTCCTACGAGCAGTACTTC.